Sequencing of this T cell receptor beta chain was carried out in a study of T cells in Graves' hyperthyroidism and ophthalmopathy. The study's findings and limits: Blood also held most thyroid clonotypes expanded beyond 0.001.

This clonotype showed up just a few times. The antigen remains unidentified. Patients were aged 18 to 65, had disease duration under 2 months, and had newly diagnosed hyperthyroidism. The PBMCs had their origin in around 9.1 ml of fresh peripheral blood. V was pared by 0 bases and J by 8 bases, with 10 bases between. The CDR3 totals 13 residues. CDR1 MGHDK and CDR2 SYGVNS come from the germline V gene. Researchers took RNA transcripts and amplified the TCR beta CDR3 regions from them. Initially, a first-round RT-PCR of the TCR CDR3 employed the HTBI primer set. Each CDR3 protein is one row after TCRdb ran MiXCR on the multiplex PCR reads. The table records about 560,000 distinct CDR3 sequences, 15% to 18% of them present only once.

What was sequenced was blood. This rearrangement joins TRBV25-1 to TRBJ1-2; D ambiguous. The TCR comes from a woman younger than 45 with Graves' hyperthyroidism. The CDR3 sequence: CASSEYGGRGYTF. The CDR3 coding sequence is TGTGCCAGCAGTGAATACGGAGGGAGGGGCTACACCTTC.